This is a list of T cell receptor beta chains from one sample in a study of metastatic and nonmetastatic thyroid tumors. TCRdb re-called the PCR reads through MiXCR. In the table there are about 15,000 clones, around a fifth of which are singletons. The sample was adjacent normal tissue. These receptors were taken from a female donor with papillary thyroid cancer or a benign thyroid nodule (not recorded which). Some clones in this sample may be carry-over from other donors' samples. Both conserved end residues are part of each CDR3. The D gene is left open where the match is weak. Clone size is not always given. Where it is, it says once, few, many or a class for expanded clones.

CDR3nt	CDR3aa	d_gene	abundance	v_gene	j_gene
TGTGCCAGTAGTATGTTTGATGGCTACACCTTC	CASSMFDGYTF	.	few	TRBV19	TRBJ1-2
TGTGCCAGCTCCTACGAGCAGTACTTC	CASSYEQYF	.	many	TRBV6-4	TRBJ2-7
TGCAGTGCTGCCCCCGGGACTAGAGGGGAGCAGTACTTC	CSAAPGTRGEQYF	TRBD2	.	TRBV20-1	TRBJ2-7
TGTGCCAGCAGCTTACGTCCCCGACTAGCGTTTACAGATACGCAGTATTTT	CASSLRPRLAFTDTQYF	TRBD2	few	TRBV11-3	TRBJ2-3
TGTGCCAGCAGTAGCGGAACGAACACCGGGGAGCTGTTTTTT	CASSSGTNTGELFF	.	.	TRBV6-1	TRBJ2-2
TGTGCCAGCAGTGCAGGGACAGTTCTGGTAGAAGAGACCCAGTACTTC	CASSAGTVLVEETQYF	TRBD1	.	TRBV25-1	TRBJ2-5
TGTGCCAGCAGTTTAAGCCAGGGCCTTAATTCACCCCTCCACTTT	CASSLSQGLNSPLHF	.	many	TRBV12-3/TRBV12-4	TRBJ1-6
TGTGCCAGCACCAGATTCGGGGCGGGGGCGTACCAAGAGACCCAGTACTTC	CASTRFGAGAYQETQYF	.	.	TRBV6-1	TRBJ2-5
TGCAGTGCTAGAGATAGCGGGAGGTCGAGCTCCTACAATGAGCAGTTCTTC	CSARDSGRSSSYNEQFF	TRBD2	few	TRBV20-1	TRBJ2-1
TGTGCCAGCAGCTTAACAGCGGGGGTCGAGCAGTTCTTC	CASSLTAGVEQFF	TRBD2	.	TRBV7-3	TRBJ2-1
TGCTCCCCGTGGGATGGCTACACCTTC	CSPWDGYTF	.	.	TRBV28	TRBJ1-2
TGTGCCAGCAGCTTAAAGGAGGACGAGCAGTACTTC	CASSLKEDEQYF	.	few	TRBV11-3	TRBJ2-7
TGTGCCATCTCAGGGACCCTAGAGACCCAGTACTTC	CAISGTLETQYF	.	.	TRBV28	TRBJ2-5
TGTGCCAGCAGTTTACTACAGTCCATGAACACTGAAGCTTTCTTT	CASSLLQSMNTEAFF	.	many	TRBV28	TRBJ1-1
TGTGCCACCAGTGATGTGACAGGGTTGAATGAGCAGTTCTTC	CATSDVTGLNEQFF	TRBD1	few	TRBV24-1	TRBJ2-1
TGCAGTGCTAGAACCGGGGGGCGAGCCTACAATGAGCAGTTCTTC	CSARTGGRAYNEQFF	.	few	TRBV20-1	TRBJ2-1
TGCAGTGCTAGAGCTGAGGGGCGCAACTATGGCTACACCTTC	CSARAEGRNYGYTF	.	many	TRBV20-1	TRBJ1-2
TGTGCCAGCAGCTCCGGGACAACCTATGGCTACACCTTC	CASSSGTTYGYTF	.	few	TRBV11-2	TRBJ1-2
TGTGCCAGCAGCCGAACTAGCCGCTCCTACGAGCAGTACTTC	CASSRTSRSYEQYF	.	.	TRBV27	TRBJ2-7
TGCGCCAGCAGTCCCTTAGCGGGCACAGATACGCAGTATTTT	CASSPLAGTDTQYF	.	.	TRBV10-1	TRBJ2-3
TGTGCCAGCAGCTTTCCTAGCGGGGTAGCGGGCACCGGGGAGCTGTTTTTT	CASSFPSGVAGTGELFF	TRBD2	few	TRBV11-2	TRBJ2-2
TGTGCCAGCAGTCGCTACGAGGGGCAAGAGGGCTACACCTTC	CASSRYEGQEGYTF	.	few	TRBV6-1	TRBJ1-2
TGTGCCAGCAGCGGAGACTCGGTTAGCACAGATACGCAGTATTTT	CASSGDSVSTDTQYF	.	many	TRBV2	TRBJ2-3
TGCGCCAGCAGCTTGGCGAGACGGACAGATGCCTACGAGCAGTACTTC	CASSLARRTDAYEQYF	.	.	TRBV5-1	TRBJ2-7
TGTGCCAGCACTCTTTTCGGGGGGCGGGAAGCTTTCTTT	CASTLFGGREAFF	.	.	TRBV28	TRBJ1-1
TGTGCCAGCAGTGAAGTCCTAGCGGGAGGAGGTTTTGGTTACGAGCAGTACTTC	CASSEVLAGGGFGYEQYF	TRBD2	few	TRBV6-1	TRBJ2-7
TGCGGGATAGAGTCGGTCAATTCACCCCTCCACTTT	CGIESVNSPLHF	.	few	TRBV20-1	TRBJ1-6
TGCGCCAGCAGCTTGCCGACTAATGAAAAACTGTTTTTT	CASSLPTNEKLFF	.	many	TRBV5-1	TRBJ1-4
TGTGCCAGCAGCTTAGATTCCGGGACAGGTTTTTACGAGCAGTACTTC	CASSLDSGTGFYEQYF	TRBD1	many	TRBV11-2	TRBJ2-7
TGTGCCAGCAGCTTGAGAGGGGGGTGGGAGACCCAGTACTTC	CASSLRGGWETQYF	.	.	TRBV11-2	TRBJ2-5
TGCAGTGCTGGAGATTTGGCCAGGATATATAATTCACCCCTCCACTTT	CSAGDLARIYNSPLHF	.	.	TRBV20-1	TRBJ1-6
TGCAGTGCTGACGGGGCTAGCGCCGAGCAGTACTTC	CSADGASAEQYF	.	few	TRBV20-1	TRBJ2-7
TGTGCCAGCACTGGACAGGGGAATAATTCACCCCTCCACTTT	CASTGQGNNSPLHF	TRBD1	.	TRBV6-1	TRBJ1-6
TGTGCCAGAAGTCCCCTGGGGGCTAGCACAGATACCCAGTATTTT	CARSPLGASTDTQYF	.	.	TRBV28	TRBJ2-3
TGTGCCAGCAGTTTGACCAGGGTCGCTGAAGCTTTCTTT	CASSLTRVAEAFF	.	few	TRBV12-3/TRBV12-4	TRBJ1-1